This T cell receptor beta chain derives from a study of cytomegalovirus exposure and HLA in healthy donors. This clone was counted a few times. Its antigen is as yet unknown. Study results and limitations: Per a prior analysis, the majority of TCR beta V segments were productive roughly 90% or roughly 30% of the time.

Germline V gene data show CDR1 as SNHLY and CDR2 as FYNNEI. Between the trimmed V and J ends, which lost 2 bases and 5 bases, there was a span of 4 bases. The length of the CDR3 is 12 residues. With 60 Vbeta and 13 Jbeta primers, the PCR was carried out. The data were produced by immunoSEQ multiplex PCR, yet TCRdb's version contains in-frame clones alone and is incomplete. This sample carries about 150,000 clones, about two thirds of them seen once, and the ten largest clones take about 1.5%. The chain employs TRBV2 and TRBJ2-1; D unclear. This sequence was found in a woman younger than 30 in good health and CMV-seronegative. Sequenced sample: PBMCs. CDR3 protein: CASSERDNEQFF. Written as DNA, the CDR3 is TGTGCCAGCAGTGAAAGAGACAATGAGCAGTTCTTC.